This T cell receptor beta chain was sequenced for a study of technical replicates of blood from a few donors. The CDR3 contains 15 residues. V was trimmed by 3 bases and J by 0 bases, leaving 11 bases between them. CDR1 and CDR2 (germline): SGHDN, FVKESK. Assay used: immunoSEQ multiplex PCR; TCRdb lists only in-frame clones, some missing. Counted here are 75,000 to 95,000 clones, 90% to 95% occurring once; the ten biggest clones make up roughly 0.3%. Sequencing used T cells isolated from PBMCs. This sequence joins TRBV14 and TRBJ1-1, with D possibly matching TRBD1 (6 bases). This TCR was recovered from a human donor in good health. This chain's CDR3 is CASSHLDRMNTEAFF. For the CDR3, the DNA is TGTGCCAGCAGCCACTTAGACAGGATGAACACTGAAGCTTTCTTT. The full variable domain, in which reference TRBV14 and TRBJ1-1 provide the parts outside the CDR3, is EAGVTQFPSHSVIEKGQTVTLRCDPISGHDNLYWYRRVMGKEIKFLLHFVKESKQDESGMPNNRFLAERTGGTYSTLKVQPAELEDSGVYFCASSHLDRMNTEAFFGQGTRLTVV.